This paragraph covers one T cell receptor beta chain sequence. Its antigen is undetermined. MiXCR, applied by TCRdb to the 5' RACE reads, yields one record per CDR3 protein. Among roughly 350,000 distinct CDR3 sequences listed, 25% to 30% were seen once. The data originate from a study of T-cell memory formation after mild COVID-19. Study as a whole: TCR clusters largely stayed donor specific.

V was trimmed by 3 bases and J by 6 bases, leaving 9 bases between them. The CDR3 has 12 amino acids. General study points: Contracting clones from day 15 to 85 had balanced CD4/CD8; later expanders favoured CD4+. Clones which contracted sat mainly in CM and EM if CD4+, and in EMRA if CD8+.

Sequenced sample: PBMCs or a T cell subset sorted from them (not recorded which). The sequence derives from an adult woman who had mild COVID-19 (a few samples of this study predate the infection). Cell type and time point are not known. The rearrangement uses TRBV12-3 or TRBV12-4 and TRBJ2-7; D not resolved. DNA for the CDR3: TGTGCCAGCAGTTTTGACGGAGTCGAGCAGTACTTC. As protein: CASSFDGVEQYF.